These T cell receptor beta chains were read from a single sample in a study of response to subunit inactivated influenza vaccine. Via MiXCR, TCRdb re-called the RT-PCR reads, giving one row per CDR3 protein. The profile shows approximately 730,000 distinct CDR3 sequences, over 11% of them singletons. The sequencing here drew on PBMCs from blood, taken around two weeks before vaccination. These receptors came from a man aged 50 or older who received an inactivated influenza vaccine. Each CDR3 is given with its conserved first and last residue. Each record gives: J gene, D gene, clone size, V gene, CDR3 protein, CDR3 DNA. The D gene is left open where the match is weak. Expanded clones get a size class; other rows say once, few or many, or leave the size out.

J: TRBJ2-2; D: -; size: -; V: TRBV11-2; CDR3: CASSTSDFRGELFF; DNA: TGTGCCAGCAGCACTAGTGACTTCCGGGGGGAGCTGTTTTTT
J: TRBJ2-1; D: TRBD2; size: few; V: TRBV12-3/TRBV12-4; CDR3: CASSPPIAGGGGNEQFF; DNA: TGTGCCAGCAGTCCCCCCATAGCGGGAGGTGGTGGCAATGAGCAGTTCTTC
J: TRBJ2-2; D: TRBD2; size: few; V: TRBV6-1; CDR3: CASTPSGSANTGELFF; DNA: TGTGCCAGCACCCCTAGCGGGAGCGCGAACACCGGGGAGCTGTTTTTT
J: TRBJ2-3; D: -; size: few; V: TRBV2; CDR3: CASSDRLADTQYF; DNA: TGTGCCAGCAGTGACCGACTAGCAGATACGCAGTATTTT
J: TRBJ2-1; D: -; size: -; V: TRBV9; CDR3: CASSVEALTYNEQFF; DNA: TGTGCCAGCAGCGTAGAAGCGCTTACCTACAATGAGCAGTTCTTC
J: TRBJ2-7; D: TRBD2; size: -; V: TRBV29-1; CDR3: CSVESSGGTYEQYF; DNA: TGCAGCGTTGAATCTAGCGGGGGAACCTACGAGCAGTACTTC
J: TRBJ2-2; D: -; size: -; V: TRBV6-1; CDR3: CASSFGPGLSGELFF; DNA: -
J: TRBJ2-1; D: TRBD2; size: few; V: TRBV9; CDR3: CASSPSGLKLYNEQFF; DNA: TGTGCCAGCAGCCCTAGCGGGCTAAAGCTTTACAATGAGCAGTTCTTC
J: TRBJ2-1; D: -; size: -; V: TRBV15; CDR3: CATSREGNGQFF; DNA: TGTGCCACCAGCAGAGAAGGAAATGGGCAGTTCTTC
J: TRBJ1-1; D: TRBD1; size: -; V: TRBV10-3; CDR3: CAISESETGADTEAFF; DNA: TGTGCCATCAGTGAGTCGGAGACAGGGGCGGACACTGAAGCTTTCTTT
J: TRBJ2-7; D: TRBD1; size: -; V: TRBV4-1; CDR3: CASSRTWDRGSTYEQYF; DNA: TGCGCCAGCAGCCGAACTTGGGACAGGGGAAGTACCTACGAGCAGTACTTC
J: TRBJ2-7; D: -; size: -; V: TRBV14; CDR3: CASSQELTFYEQYF; DNA: TGTGCCAGCAGCCAAGAACTCACCTTCTACGAGCAGTACTTC
J: TRBJ1-3; D: -; size: -; V: TRBV28; CDR3: CASSLSGQAGNTIYF; DNA: TGTGCCAGCAGTTTATCAGGGCAAGCTGGAAACACCATATATTTT
J: TRBJ2-1; D: TRBD1; size: many; V: TRBV12-3/TRBV12-4; CDR3: CASSLLTGQNNEQFF; DNA: TGTGCCAGCAGTTTACTTACGGGACAGAACAATGAGCAGTTCTTC
J: TRBJ2-1; D: TRBD1; size: -; V: TRBV24-1; CDR3: CATSGLPPGQGTNNEQFF; DNA: TGTGCCACCAGTGGTCTCCCACCGGGACAGGGGACTAACAATGAGCAGTTCTTC
J: TRBJ1-2; D: TRBD1; size: -; V: TRBV6-1; CDR3: CASNDPGQGGYGYTF; DNA: TGTGCCAGCAACGACCCTGGACAGGGTGGCTATGGCTACACCTTC
J: TRBJ2-3; D: -; size: few; V: TRBV30; CDR3: CAWSVRGVGTDTQYF; DNA: TGTGCCTGGAGTGTACGTGGGGTGGGCACAGATACGCAGTATTTT
J: TRBJ2-1; D: -; size: few; V: TRBV19; CDR3: CARASGTYNEQFF; DNA: TGTGCCAGGGCGAGCGGGACATACAATGAGCAGTTCTTC
J: TRBJ1-1; D: -; size: -; V: TRBV29-1; CDR3: CSVDEGSKHEAFF; DNA: TGCAGCGTTGATGAGGGGTCCAAACATGAAGCTTTCTTT
J: TRBJ2-5; D: TRBD1; size: few; V: TRBV6-6; CDR3: CASSLTGEFQYF; DNA: TGTGCCAGCAGTCTAACAGGGGAGTTCCAGTACTTC
J: TRBJ1-3; D: -; size: -; V: TRBV3-1; CDR3: CASSSADTNFGNTIYF; DNA: TGTGCCAGCAGCTCCGCAGACACTAACTTCGGAAACACCATATATTTT
J: TRBJ2-7; D: -; size: few; V: TRBV18; CDR3: CASSFLGQSHEQYF; DNA: TGTGCCAGCTCCTTCCTCGGACAGAGCCACGAGCAGTACTTC
J: TRBJ2-5; D: -; size: -; V: TRBV12-5; CDR3: CASGRGTQAMRIETQYF; DNA: TGTGCTAGTGGCCGAGGTACCCAGGCGATGCGGATAGAGACCCAGTACTTC
J: TRBJ2-2; D: -; size: many; V: TRBV24-1; CDR3: CATMLGTANTGELFF; DNA: TGTGCCACCATGCTCGGGACTGCGAACACCGGGGAGCTGTTTTTT
J: TRBJ1-5; D: -; size: many; V: TRBV27; CDR3: CASSLSNPAYQPQHF; DNA: TGTGCCAGCAGTTTATCGAACCCCGCATATCAGCCCCAGCATTTT
J: TRBJ1-4; D: -; size: few; V: TRBV7-8; CDR3: CASSLVAGVLFF; DNA: TGTGCCAGCAGCTTAGTGGCAGGGGTGCTGTTTTTT
J: TRBJ2-1; D: -; size: many; V: TRBV11-2; CDR3: CASSPTPNAYNEQFF; DNA: TGTGCCAGCAGCCCCACACCAAACGCCTACAATGAGCAGTTCTTC
J: TRBJ2-5; D: -; size: -; V: TRBV27; CDR3: CASSFVGLSQETQYF; DNA: TGTGCCAGCAGTTTTGTGGGACTCTCACAAGAGACCCAGTACTTC
J: TRBJ2-3; D: TRBD2; size: -; V: TRBV29-1; CDR3: CSAREGSHTDTQYF; DNA: TGCAGCGCCCGGGAGGGGTCCCACACAGATACGCAGTATTTT
J: TRBJ2-2; D: -; size: -; V: TRBV20-1; CDR3: CSAPKRATNTGELFF; DNA: TGCAGTGCTCCTAAGCGAGCTACGAACACCGGGGAGCTGTTTTTT
J: TRBJ1-2; D: -; size: -; V: TRBV7-2; CDR3: CASSPLRDGYGYTF; DNA: TGTGCCAGCAGTCCACTCCGGGACGGCTATGGCTACACCTTC
J: TRBJ2-3; D: -; size: many; V: TRBV10-3; CDR3: CAISGVRGNADTQYF; DNA: TGTGCCATCAGTGGGGTCAGGGGCAATGCAGATACGCAGTATTTT
J: TRBJ2-3; D: TRBD1; size: -; V: TRBV27; CDR3: CASSYRGHPADTQYF; DNA: TGTGCCAGCAGTTATAGGGGGCACCCGGCAGATACGCAGTATTTT
J: TRBJ2-2; D: TRBD1; size: -; V: TRBV10-2; CDR3: CASKIRTGGTGELFF; DNA: TGCGCCAGCAAAATACGCACAGGGGGGACCGGGGAGCTGTTTTTT
J: TRBJ2-3; D: TRBD2; size: few; V: TRBV6-2/TRBV6-3; CDR3: CASSRVGGSTDTQYF; DNA: TGTGCCAGCAGCCGCGTCGGGGGGAGCACAGATACGCAGTATTTT
J: TRBJ2-7; D: -; size: -; V: TRBV6-2/TRBV6-3; CDR3: CASSRQAGLDPVEQYF; DNA: TGTGCCAGCAGTCGGCAAGCTGGCTTAGACCCCGTCGAGCAGTACTTC
J: TRBJ2-2; D: TRBD2; size: few; V: TRBV5-4; CDR3: CASSRGAGDFSGELFF; DNA: TGTGCCAGCAGCCGAGGCGCGGGGGACTTTTCCGGGGAGCTGTTTTTT
J: TRBJ2-1; D: -; size: many; V: TRBV12-3/TRBV12-4; CDR3: CASSQNYNEQFF; DNA: TGTGCCAGCAGCCAGAATTACAATGAGCAGTTCTTC
J: TRBJ2-3; D: -; size: -; V: TRBV29-1; CDR3: CSAKQGGTSTDTQYF; DNA: TGCAGCGCCAAGCAAGGGGGGACAAGCACAGATACGCAGTATTTT
J: TRBJ2-3; D: TRBD2; size: many; V: TRBV19; CDR3: CASRPTSGVTDTQYF; DNA: TGTGCCAGCCGACCGACTAGCGGGGTCACAGATACGCAGTATTTT